This passage covers 20 T cell receptor beta chains from one sample sequenced in a study of long-term antiretroviral therapy in people with HIV. Survey-level resolution applied to immunoSEQ assay v3.0. The repertoire was sequenced with immunoSEQ multiplex PCR; TCRdb's copy has only in-frame clones and lacks some. The sample comprises some 13,000 clones, about 80% of which are singletons, and 13% to 15% rests with the top ten. The material was unsorted PBMCs, obtained 1.3 years after starting antiretroviral therapy. These TCRs come from a woman aged 18-35 years with HIV.

The chain recombines TRBV12-5 with TRBJ2-2; the D gene is possibly TRBD2 (6 bases). CDR3 length: 12 residues. Looked up from germline, CDR1 is LGHNT and CDR2 is FRNRAP. Trimming removed 4 bases at V and 14 bases at J, with 14 bases between. CDR3: CASGSGGGPLFF. In nucleotides, the CDR3 is TGTGCTAGTGGTTCTGGGGGAGGCCCCCTGTTTTTT.

The V and J genes are TRBV4-3 and TRBJ2-6; D ambiguous. Trimming pared 1 base from V and 0 bases from J, leaving 10 bases between. Germline CDR1 reads LGHNA; CDR2 reads YSLEER. The CDR3 totals 17 residues. CDR3 sequence (DNA): TGCGCCAGCAGCCAAGCTGGACGATTCTCTGGGGCCAACGTCCTGACTTTC. It translates to CASSQAGRFSGANVLTF.

V and J are TRBV18 and TRBJ1-1; possibly TRBD1 for D (6 bases). This CDR3 is 15 amino acids long. Germline assignment: CDR1 KGHSH and CDR2 LQKENI. The V end was cut by 5 bases, the J end by 3 bases, with 16 bases between. The chain's CDR3 is CASSATGKADTEAFF. In DNA, the CDR3 is TGTGCCAGCTCAGCCACAGGGAAAGCGGACACTGAAGCTTTCTTT.

The chain combines TRBV27 with TRBJ1-2; D is ambiguous. V was cut by 6 bases and J by 5 bases, with 31 bases left in between. CDR1 and CDR2 (germline): MNHEY, SMNVEV (reference sequence). This CDR3 is 19 amino acids long. The CDR3 sequence: CASSTAVLKALRSIYGYTF. CDR3 bases: TGTGCCAGCAGCACAGCAGTTTTAAAGGCCCTGAGGAGTATATATGGCTACACCTTC.

The V call is TRBV6-5, the J call TRBJ2-5, with a weak D call TRBD1 (5 bases). Trimming pared 6 bases from V and 4 bases from J, leaving 9 bases between. The CDR3 totals 12 residues. The germline gives CDR1 MNHEY, CDR2 SVGAGI. As DNA, the CDR3 is TGTGCCAGCAGGTCCACAGGAGAGACCCAGTACTTC. Amino acid sequence: CASRSTGETQYF.

The sample holds one count of this clone. The gene calls are TRBV7-9 and TRBJ1-6; no firm D call. The CDR3 covers 14 residues. Germline V lookup: CDR1 SEHNR, CDR2 FQNEAQ (reference sequence). Trimming left V 3 bases short and J 3 bases short, with 6 bases between. The CDR3 DNA follows: TGTGCCAGCAGCTTCGTGGGCTATAATTCACCCCTCCACTTT. Amino acid sequence: CASSFVGYNSPLHF.

This clone was detected only once. The rearrangement links TRBV2 to TRBJ2-2; TRBD1 might be the D (6 bases). Per the germline V gene, CDR1 is SNHLY and CDR2 is FYNNEI. This CDR3 contains 15 residues. Trimming pared 5 bases from V and 6 bases from J, leaving 16 bases between. CDR3 sequence reads: CASSLGTGSAGELFF. The DNA of the CDR3 is TGTGCCAGCAGTCTAGGTACAGGGAGCGCCGGGGAGCTGTTTTTT.

The CDR3 DNA is TGTGCCAGCAGCTCCCGTGGACAGGGGAAGTACGAGCAGTACTTC. Translated, it gives CASSSRGQGKYEQYF. This chain joins TRBV4-2 and TRBJ2-7; 9 bases line up with TRBD1. The CDR3 runs to 15 residues. With V trimmed by 5 bases and J by 4 bases, 9 bases remained unmatched. Germline V gene data show CDR1 as LGHNA and CDR2 as YNFKEQ.

This chain joins TRBV7-2 and TRBJ2-1; weak D call: TRBD2 (5 bases). The CDR3 contains 11 residues. Trimming removed 5 bases from V and 10 bases from J, with 9 bases in between. Germline-derived CDR1 and CDR2 are SGHTA and FQGNSA. The CDR3 loop reads CASSVRREQFF. The CDR3 region has the DNA TGTGCCAGCAGCGTCAGGAGGGAGCAGTTCTTC.

J is TRBJ2-1 and V is TRBV11-2, with 8 bases aligning to TRBD2. Germline loops: CDR1 SGHAT, CDR2 FQNNGV. With 2 bases clipped from V and 9 bases from J, the junction kept 18 bases outside the gene matches. The length of the CDR3 is 18 residues. The CDR3 bases are TGTGCCAGCAGCTTAAGGGCGGGGGGTTCCTCTAGTCGTGGTGAGCAGTTCTTC. This codes for CASSLRAGGSSSRGEQFF.

The V and J genes are TRBV19 and TRBJ2-3; D is unresolved. There are 14 residues in the CDR3. Germline V CDR1 and CDR2: LNHDA, SQIVND (reference sequence). V lost 2 bases and J 6 bases, leaving 12 bases between the germline ends. CDR3 amino acids: CASSISRTQDTQYF. CDR3 DNA: TGTGCCAGTAGTATATCCCGGACCCAGGATACGCAGTATTTT.

The gene calls are TRBV27 and TRBJ2-1; a possible D gene is TRBD2 (5 bases). Germline CDR1 and CDR2: MNHEY and SMNVEV (reference sequence). The CDR3 length is 12 residues. Trimming stripped 2 bases from V and 7 bases from J, with 6 bases between. CDR3: CASSLGGNEQFF. The CDR3 coding sequence is TGTGCCAGCAGTTTAGGAGGAAATGAGCAGTTCTTC.

This clone showed up just once. The chain combines TRBV18 with TRBJ1-5; D gene uncertain. Germline V gives CDR1 KGHSH, CDR2 LQKENI. V shed 6 bases and J shed 5 bases, with 14 bases lying between them. CDR3 length: 14 residues. Here the CDR3 reads CASSSHPRDQPQHF. The CDR3 DNA follows: TGTGCCAGCTCCTCCCACCCAAGGGATCAGCCCCAGCATTTT.

The chain is built from TRBV27 and TRBJ2-1; no clear D gene. Deletions cut 3 bases from V and 4 bases from J, with 10 bases between. Per germline, CDR1 MNHEY and CDR2 SMNVEV (reference sequence). CDR3 length: 14 residues. This CDR3 reads CASSLRHRYNEQFF. The CDR3 DNA reads TGTGCCAGCAGTTTGCGACACCGGTACAATGAGCAGTTCTTC.

The gene calls are TRBV11-2 and TRBJ2-2; D may be TRBD2 (5 bases). The V end was cut by 0 bases, the J end by 7 bases, with 15 bases between. Per the germline V gene, CDR1 is SGHAT and CDR2 is FQNNGV. CDR3 length equals 16 residues. The CDR3 DNA reads as TGTGCCAGCAGCTTAGATAACCCGAGCGCGGGCGGGGAGCTGTTTTTT. Residues: CASSLDNPSAGGELFF.

The rearrangement links TRBV5-1 to TRBJ1-5, with D unresolved. From germline, CDR1 is SGHRS and CDR2 YFSETQ. The CDR3 length is 15 residues. Trimming pared 0 bases from V and 0 bases from J, leaving 7 bases between. CDR3 bases: TGCGCCAGCAGCTTGGGCGGGTATAGCAATCAGCCCCAGCATTTT. It translates to CASSLGGYSNQPQHF.

The chain couples TRBV28 to TRBJ1-3; D is perhaps TRBD1 (6 bases). CDR1 and CDR2 (germline): MDHEN, SYDVKM. The length of the CDR3 is 14 residues. Deletions cut 3 bases from V and 2 bases from J, with 8 bases between. This CDR3 reads CASSLAGAGNTIYF. The CDR3 DNA follows: TGTGCCAGCAGTTTGGCAGGGGCTGGAAACACCATATATTTT.

The chain uses TRBV9 and TRBJ2-2; tentatively, D is TRBD2 (7 bases). Per the germline V gene, CDR1 is SGDLS and CDR2 is YYNGEE. The V end was cut by 6 bases, the J end by 2 bases, with 11 bases between. There are 14 residues in the CDR3. The CDR3 spells CASKGGLNTGELFF. In DNA form, the CDR3 reads TGTGCCAGCAAGGGGGGGCTAAACACCGGGGAGCTGTTTTTT.

The chain's CDR3 is CASRGTGGSTNEKLFF. CDR3 sequence (DNA): TGTGCCAGCAGGGGGACAGGGGGATCAACTAATGAAAAACTGTTTTTT. The J gene is TRBJ1-4, the V gene TRBV27; 11 bases are shared with TRBD1. CDR1 is MNHEY, CDR2 SMNVEV, per germline (reference sequence). CDR3 length: 16 residues. The trim removed 6 bases at V and 0 bases at J, leaving 3 bases unmatched.

V gene TRBV28 combines with J gene TRBJ1-1; D may be TRBD1 (6 bases). The CDR3 length is 15 residues. Trimming took 10 bases from V and 2 from J, leaving 20 bases between them. Germline CDR1 and CDR2: MDHEN and SYDVKM. The CDR3 region has the DNA TGTGCCACCAAAATACTCTCCGGGACAAACACTGAAGCTTTCTTT. Translating it yields CATKILSGTNTEAFF.